This T cell receptor beta chain originates from a study of Ad26.COV2.S vaccination and SARS-CoV-2 variants. Sample treatment: about 20 received Ad26.COV2.S at low or high dose, single or two shots; several received placebo; per-sample allocation not given. Vaccine and placebo recipients were sampled on day 63 after the first injection. Boston provided a donor who was an adult aged 18-55 years. Vaccination employed an Ad26 vector expressing the Wuhan-strain SARS-CoV-2 spike. The study, taken as a whole, reports: The breadth of spike-specific CD8+ and CD4+ T cell responses after vaccination was reportedly substantial. Similar non-spike TCR breadth was seen in vaccine and placebo recipients.

Method: immunoSEQ multiplex PCR; TCRdb's copy keeps in-frame clones and lacks some. Of some 390,000 clones in the sample, approximately 90% were seen once. CDR1 is DFQATT, CDR2 SNEGSKA, per germline (reference sequence). Trimming left V 1 base short and J 6 bases short, with 7 bases between. CDR3 size: 11 residues. In the case of this clone: Antigen: not known.

V and J are TRBV20-1 and TRBJ2-7, with D perhaps TRBD1 (5 bases). The sample consisted of peripheral blood, taken in a trial of Ad26.COV2.S vaccine versus placebo. The sequence was collected from a person aged 18-60 years who received the Ad26.COV2.S COVID-19 vaccine or a placebo. This CDR3 reads CSARGGREQYF. The CDR3 bases are TGCAGTGCTAGAGGGGGCCGCGAGCAGTACTTC.